This TCR beta chain was sequenced for a study of metastatic and nonmetastatic thyroid tumors. Across the whole study: Peripheral blood and tumor or nodule samples from malignant and benign thyroid patients were compared.

Under the authors' procedure: The study took CDR3 differences across clinicopathological groups and made a distant-metastasis classifier for papillary thyroid cancer from them. TCRdb reanalyzed the PCR reads via MiXCR. These V and J calls derive from TCRdb rather than the authors' analysis. The sample includes around 19,000 clones, about 11% of them seen just once. CDR1 and CDR2 from the germline V gene are MDHEN and SYDVKM. CDR3 length: 15 residues. Trimming removed 1 base from V and 2 bases from J, with 8 bases in between. No patient received treatment before thyroid surgery. The table lists this clone with many counts. This may be a read error: a much more frequent sequence differs by one nucleotide. The identical CDR3 is also encoded by other nucleotide sequences in the sample.

Sample: blood. This chain joins TRBV28 and TRBJ2-2; D unclear. The sequence came from a female donor with papillary thyroid cancer or a benign thyroid nodule (not recorded which). Some clones in this sample may be carry-over from other donors' samples. The CDR3 coding sequence is TGTGCCAGCAGTTTATTCGGCAGAAACACCGGGGAGCTGTTTTTT. It translates to CASSLFGRNTGELFF.